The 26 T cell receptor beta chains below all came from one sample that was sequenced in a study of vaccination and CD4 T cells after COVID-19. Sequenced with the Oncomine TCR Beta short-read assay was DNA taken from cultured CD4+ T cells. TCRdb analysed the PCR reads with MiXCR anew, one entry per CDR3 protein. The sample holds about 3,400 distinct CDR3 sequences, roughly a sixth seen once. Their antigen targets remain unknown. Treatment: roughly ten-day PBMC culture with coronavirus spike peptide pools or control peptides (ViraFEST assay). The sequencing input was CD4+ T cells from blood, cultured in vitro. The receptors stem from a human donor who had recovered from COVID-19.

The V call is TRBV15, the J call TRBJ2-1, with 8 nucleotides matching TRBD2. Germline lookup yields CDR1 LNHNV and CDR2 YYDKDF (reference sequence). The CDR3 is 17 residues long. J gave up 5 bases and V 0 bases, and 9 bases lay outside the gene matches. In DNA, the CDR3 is TGTGCCACCAGCAGAGATCGTAGCGGGGTCGGTGACAATGAGCAGTTCTTC. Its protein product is CATSRDRSGVGDNEQFF.

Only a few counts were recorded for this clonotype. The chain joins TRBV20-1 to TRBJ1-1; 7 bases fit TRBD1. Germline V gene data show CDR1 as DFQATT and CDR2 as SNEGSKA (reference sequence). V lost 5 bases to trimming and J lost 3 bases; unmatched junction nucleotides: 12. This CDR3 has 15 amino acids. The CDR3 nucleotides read TGCAGTGCTGCCCAGGGGGGGGGAGGTTACACTGAAGCTTTCTTT. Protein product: CSAAQGGGGYTEAFF.

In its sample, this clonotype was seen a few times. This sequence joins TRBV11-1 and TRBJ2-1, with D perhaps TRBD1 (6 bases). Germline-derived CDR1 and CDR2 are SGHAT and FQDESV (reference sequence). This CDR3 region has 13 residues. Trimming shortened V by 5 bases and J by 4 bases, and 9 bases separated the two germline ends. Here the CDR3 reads CASSRGQYNEQFF. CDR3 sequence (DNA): TGTGCCAGCAGCCGCGGACAGTACAATGAGCAGTTCTTC.

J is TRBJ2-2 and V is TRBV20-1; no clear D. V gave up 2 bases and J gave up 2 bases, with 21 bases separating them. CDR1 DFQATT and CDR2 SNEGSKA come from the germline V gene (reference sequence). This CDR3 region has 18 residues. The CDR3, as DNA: TGCAGTGCTAGACCCCAACGGCCAGTCACAGCTAACACCGGGGAGCTGTTTTTT. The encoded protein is CSARPQRPVTANTGELFF.

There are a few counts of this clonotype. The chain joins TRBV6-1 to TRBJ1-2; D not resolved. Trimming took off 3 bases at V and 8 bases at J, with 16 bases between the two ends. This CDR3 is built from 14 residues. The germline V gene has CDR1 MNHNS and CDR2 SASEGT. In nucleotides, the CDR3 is TGTGCCAGCAGTGAGTCTTCCCAGGCGGGCGGCTACACCTTC. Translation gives CASSESSQAGGYTF.

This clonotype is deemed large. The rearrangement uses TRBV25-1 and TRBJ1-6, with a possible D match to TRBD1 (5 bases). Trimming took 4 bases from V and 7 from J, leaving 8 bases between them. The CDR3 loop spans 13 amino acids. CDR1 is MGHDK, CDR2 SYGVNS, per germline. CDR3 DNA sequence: TGTGCCAGCAGTGGGCAGGGAAATTCACCCCTCCACTTT. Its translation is CASSGQGNSPLHF.

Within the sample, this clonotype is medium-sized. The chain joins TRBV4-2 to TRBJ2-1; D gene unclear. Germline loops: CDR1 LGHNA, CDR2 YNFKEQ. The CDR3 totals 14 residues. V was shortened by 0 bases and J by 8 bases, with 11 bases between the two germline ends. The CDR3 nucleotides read TGTGCCAGCAGCCAAGACATCTTGGGCTATGAGCAGTTCTTC. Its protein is CASSQDILGYEQFF.

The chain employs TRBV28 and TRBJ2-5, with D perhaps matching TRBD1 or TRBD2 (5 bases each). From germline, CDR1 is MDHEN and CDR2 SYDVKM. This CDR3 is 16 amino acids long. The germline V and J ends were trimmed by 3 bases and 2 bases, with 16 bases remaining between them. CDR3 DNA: TGTGCCAGCAGTTTTAGGGGCCGAGGGGTACAAGAGACCCAGTACTTC. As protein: CASSFRGRGVQETQYF.

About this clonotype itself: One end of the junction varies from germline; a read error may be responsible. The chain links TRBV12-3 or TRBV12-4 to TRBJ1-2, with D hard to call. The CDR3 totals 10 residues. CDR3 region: CAGSLFGYTF. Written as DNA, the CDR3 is TGTGCCGGCAGTTTATTCGGCTACACCTTC.

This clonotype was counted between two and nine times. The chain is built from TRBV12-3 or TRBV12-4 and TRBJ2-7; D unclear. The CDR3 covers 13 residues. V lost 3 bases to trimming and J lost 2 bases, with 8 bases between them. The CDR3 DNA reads TGTGCCAGCAGTTTCGGCAGGACCTACGAGCAGTACTTC. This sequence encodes CASSFGRTYEQYF.

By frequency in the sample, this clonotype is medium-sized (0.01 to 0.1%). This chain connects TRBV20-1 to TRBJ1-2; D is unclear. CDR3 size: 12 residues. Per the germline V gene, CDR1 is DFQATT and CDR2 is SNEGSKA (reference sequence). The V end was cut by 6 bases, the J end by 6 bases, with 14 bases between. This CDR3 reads CSAHALGNGYTF. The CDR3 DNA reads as TGCAGTGCGCACGCTTTGGGGAATGGCTACACCTTC.

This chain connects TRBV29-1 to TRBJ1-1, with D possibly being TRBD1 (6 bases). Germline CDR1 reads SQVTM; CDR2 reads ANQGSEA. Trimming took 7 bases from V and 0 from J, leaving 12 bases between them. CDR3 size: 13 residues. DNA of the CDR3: TGCAGCGCCTACAGGGATATGAACACTGAAGCTTTCTTT. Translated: CSAYRDMNTEAFF.

This chain's CDR3 is CASSWAPRLLRTYEQYF. The CDR3 DNA follows: TGTGCCAGCAGCTGGGCCCCCCGACTTCTAAGGACCTACGAGCAGTACTTC. The V and J genes are TRBV11-2 and TRBJ2-7; the D is unclear. The germline gives CDR1 SGHAT, CDR2 FQNNGV. CDR3 length: 17 amino acids. V was pared by 4 bases and J by 2 bases, with 21 bases between.

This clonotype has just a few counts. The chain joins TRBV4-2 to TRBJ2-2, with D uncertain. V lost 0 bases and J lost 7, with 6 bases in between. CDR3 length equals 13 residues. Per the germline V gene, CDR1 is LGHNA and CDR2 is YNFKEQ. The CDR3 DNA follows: TGTGCCAGCAGCCAAGACCGTGGCGGGGAGCTGTTTTTT. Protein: CASSQDRGGELFF.

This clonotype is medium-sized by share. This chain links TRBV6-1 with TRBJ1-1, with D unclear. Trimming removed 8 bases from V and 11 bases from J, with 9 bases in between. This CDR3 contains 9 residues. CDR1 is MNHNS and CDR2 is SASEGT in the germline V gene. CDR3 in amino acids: CASPQRAFF. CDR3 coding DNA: TGTGCCAGCCCTCAGCGCGCTTTCTTT.

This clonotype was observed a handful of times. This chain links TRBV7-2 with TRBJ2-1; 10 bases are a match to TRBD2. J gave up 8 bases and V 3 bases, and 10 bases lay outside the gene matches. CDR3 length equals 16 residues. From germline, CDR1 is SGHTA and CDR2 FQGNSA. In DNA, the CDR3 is TGTGCCAGCAGCTTCAAGCGGGGGGGCGTGTCGGATGAGCAGTTCTTC. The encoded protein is CASSFKRGGVSDEQFF.

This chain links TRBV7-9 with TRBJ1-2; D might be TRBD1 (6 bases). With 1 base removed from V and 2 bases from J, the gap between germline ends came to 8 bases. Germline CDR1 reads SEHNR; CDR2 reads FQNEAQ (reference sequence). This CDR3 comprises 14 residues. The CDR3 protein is CASSLEGDNYGYTF. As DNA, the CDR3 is TGTGCCAGCAGCTTAGAGGGGGACAACTATGGCTACACCTTC.

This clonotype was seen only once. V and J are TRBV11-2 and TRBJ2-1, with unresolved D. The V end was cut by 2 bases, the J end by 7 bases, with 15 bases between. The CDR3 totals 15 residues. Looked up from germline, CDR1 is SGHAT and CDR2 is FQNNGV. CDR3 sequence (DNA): TGTGCCAGCAGCTTATTTGTTGGAGCTCAAAATGAGCAGTTCTTC. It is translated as CASSLFVGAQNEQFF.

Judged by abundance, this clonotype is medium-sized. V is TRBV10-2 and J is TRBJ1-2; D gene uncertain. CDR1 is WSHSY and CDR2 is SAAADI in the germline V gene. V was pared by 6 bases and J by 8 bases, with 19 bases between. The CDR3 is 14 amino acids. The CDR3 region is CASSSPPGEHGYTF. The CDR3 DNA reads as TGCGCCAGCAGCTCCCCCCCGGGAGAGCACGGCTACACCTTC.

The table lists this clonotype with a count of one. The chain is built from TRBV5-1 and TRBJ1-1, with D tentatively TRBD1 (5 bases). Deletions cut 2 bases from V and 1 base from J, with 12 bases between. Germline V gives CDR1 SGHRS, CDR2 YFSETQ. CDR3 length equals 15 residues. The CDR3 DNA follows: TGCGCCAGCAGCTTTGTCGAGGGGTCGAACACTGAAGCTTTCTTT. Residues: CASSFVEGSNTEAFF.

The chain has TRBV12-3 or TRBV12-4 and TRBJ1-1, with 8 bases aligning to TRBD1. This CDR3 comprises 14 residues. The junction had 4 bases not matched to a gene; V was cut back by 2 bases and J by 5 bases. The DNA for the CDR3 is TGTGCCAGCAGTTTACAGGGGGCCTGGACTGAAGCTTTCTTT. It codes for CASSLQGAWTEAFF.

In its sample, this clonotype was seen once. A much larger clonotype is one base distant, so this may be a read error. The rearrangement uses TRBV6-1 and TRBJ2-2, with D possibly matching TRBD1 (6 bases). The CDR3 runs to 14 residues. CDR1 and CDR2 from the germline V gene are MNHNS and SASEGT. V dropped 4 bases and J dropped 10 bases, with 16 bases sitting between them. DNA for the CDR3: TGTGCCAGCAGTGTGGGCATGGGGGCCGAGGAGCTGTTTTTT. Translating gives CASSVGMGAEELFF.

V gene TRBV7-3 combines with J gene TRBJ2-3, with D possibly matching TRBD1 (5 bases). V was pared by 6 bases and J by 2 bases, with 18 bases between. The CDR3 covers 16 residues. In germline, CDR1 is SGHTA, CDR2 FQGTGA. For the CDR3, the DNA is TGTGCCAGCAGTTTAGGGGATAGCCGGAACACAGATACGCAGTATTTT. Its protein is CASSLGDSRNTDTQYF.

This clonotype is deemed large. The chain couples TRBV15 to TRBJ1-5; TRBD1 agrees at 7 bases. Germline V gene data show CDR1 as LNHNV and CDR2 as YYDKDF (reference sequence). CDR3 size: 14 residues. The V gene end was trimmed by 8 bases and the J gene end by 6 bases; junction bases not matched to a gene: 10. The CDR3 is CATSRGGLGQPQHF. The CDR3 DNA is TGTGCCACCTCAAGAGGGGGCCTGGGTCAGCCCCAGCATTTT. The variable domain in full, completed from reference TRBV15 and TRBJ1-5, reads DAMVIQNPRYQVTQFGKPVTLSCSQTLNHNVMYWYQQKSSQAPKLLFHYYDKDFNNEADTPDNFQSRRPNTSFCFLDIRSPGLGDTAMYLCATSRGGLGQPQHFGDGTRLSIL.

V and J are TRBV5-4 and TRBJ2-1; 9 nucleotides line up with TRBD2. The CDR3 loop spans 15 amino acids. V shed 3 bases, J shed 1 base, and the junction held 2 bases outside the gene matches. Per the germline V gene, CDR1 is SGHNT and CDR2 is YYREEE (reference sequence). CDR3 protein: CASSSLAGSYNEQFF. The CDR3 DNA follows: TGTGCCAGCAGCTCTCTAGCGGGGTCCTACAATGAGCAGTTCTTC.

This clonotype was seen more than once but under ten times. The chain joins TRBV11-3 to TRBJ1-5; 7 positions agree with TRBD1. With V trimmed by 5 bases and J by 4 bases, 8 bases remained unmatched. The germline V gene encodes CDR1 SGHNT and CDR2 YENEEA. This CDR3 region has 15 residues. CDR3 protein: CASSTRDRENQPQHF. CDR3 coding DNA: TGTGCCAGCAGCACGAGGGACAGAGAGAATCAGCCCCAGCATTTT. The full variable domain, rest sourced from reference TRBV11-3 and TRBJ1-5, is EAGVVQSPRYKIIEKKQPVAFWCNPISGHNTLYWYLQNLGQGPELLIRYENEEAVDDSQLPKDRFSAERLKGVDSTLKIQPAELGDSAVYLCASSTRDRENQPQHFGDGTRLSIL.